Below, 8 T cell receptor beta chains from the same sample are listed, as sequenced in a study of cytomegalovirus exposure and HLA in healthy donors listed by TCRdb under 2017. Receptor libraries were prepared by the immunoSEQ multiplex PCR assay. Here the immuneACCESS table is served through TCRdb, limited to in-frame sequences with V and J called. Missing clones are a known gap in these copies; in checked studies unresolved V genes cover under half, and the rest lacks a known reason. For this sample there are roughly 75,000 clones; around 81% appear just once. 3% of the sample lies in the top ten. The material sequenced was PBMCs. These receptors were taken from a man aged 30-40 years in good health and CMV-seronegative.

The CDR3 sequence: CASSSGTSGIFEETQYF. Written as DNA, the CDR3 is TGTGCCAGCAGCTCCGGGACTAGCGGGATTTTTGAAGAGACCCAGTACTTC. V and J are TRBV11-3 and TRBJ2-5, with 13 bases fitting TRBD2. The V and J ends lost 4 bases and 3 bases, in that order; junction bases with no gene match: 8. The germline V gene has CDR1 SGHNT and CDR2 YENEEA. There are 17 residues in the CDR3.

In DNA, the CDR3 is TGTGCCAGCAGCGCCTACGGCAAGGGGGTGAGAGGAAACACCATATATTTT. The encoded protein is CASSAYGKGVRGNTIYF. V is TRBV11-2 and J is TRBJ1-3, with a weak D call TRBD1 (6 bases). V was pared by 5 bases and J by 4 bases, with 21 bases between. The germline CDR1 and CDR2 sequences are SGHAT and FQNNGV. The CDR3 is 17 amino acids.

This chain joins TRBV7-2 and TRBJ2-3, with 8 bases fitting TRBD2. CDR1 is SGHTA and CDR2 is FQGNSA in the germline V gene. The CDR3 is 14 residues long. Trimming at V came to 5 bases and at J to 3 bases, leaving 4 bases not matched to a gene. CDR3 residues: CASSQTSVTDTQYF. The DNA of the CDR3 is TGTGCCAGCAGCCAGACTAGCGTAACAGATACGCAGTATTTT.

The CDR3 bases are TGCGCCAGCGGAACAGGCGGTGGGGAGACCCAGTACTTC. Protein: CASGTGGGETQYF. V gene TRBV5-1 combines with J gene TRBJ2-5; D is possibly TRBD1 (5 bases). The V gene lost 7 bases and the J gene lost 5 bases, with 15 bases spanning the gap. The germline V gene encodes CDR1 SGHRS and CDR2 YFSETQ. CDR3 length: 13 residues.

The CDR3 here is CASGPGTDTQYF. CDR3 DNA: TGTGCCAGCGGCCCTGGCACAGATACGCAGTATTTT. The chain combines TRBV7-3 with TRBJ2-3, with D uncertain. Per germline, CDR1 SGHTA and CDR2 FQGTGA. V was pared by 8 bases and J by 1 base, with 7 bases between. There are 12 residues in the CDR3.

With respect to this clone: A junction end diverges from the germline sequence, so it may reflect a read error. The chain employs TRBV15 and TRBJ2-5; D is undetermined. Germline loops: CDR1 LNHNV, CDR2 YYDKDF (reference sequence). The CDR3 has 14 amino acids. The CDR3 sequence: CATSRDFPAQVFDF. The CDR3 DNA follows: TGTGCCACCAGCAGAGATTTCCCCGCCCAGGTTTTCGACTTC.

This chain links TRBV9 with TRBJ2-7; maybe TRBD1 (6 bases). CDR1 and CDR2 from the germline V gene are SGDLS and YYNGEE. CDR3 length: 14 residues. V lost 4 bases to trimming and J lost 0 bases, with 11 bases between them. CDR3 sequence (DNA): TGTGCCAGCAGCAAGACAGGAGGCTCCTACGAGCAGTACTTC. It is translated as CASSKTGGSYEQYF.

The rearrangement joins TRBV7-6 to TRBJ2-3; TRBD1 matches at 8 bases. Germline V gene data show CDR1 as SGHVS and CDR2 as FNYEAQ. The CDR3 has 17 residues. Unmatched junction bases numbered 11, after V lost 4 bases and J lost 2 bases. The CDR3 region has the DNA TGTGCCAGCAGCTCCCCCCGTGAGGACAGGGCCACAGATACGCAGTATTTT. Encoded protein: CASSSPREDRATDTQYF.